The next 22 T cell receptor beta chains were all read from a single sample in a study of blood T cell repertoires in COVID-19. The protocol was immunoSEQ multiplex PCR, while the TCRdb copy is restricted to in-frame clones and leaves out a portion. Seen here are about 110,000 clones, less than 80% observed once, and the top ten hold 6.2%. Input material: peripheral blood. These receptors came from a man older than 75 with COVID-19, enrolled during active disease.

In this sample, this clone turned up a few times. CDR3 sequence: CASSPTGTGIGNTIYF. CDR3 sequence (DNA): TGTGCCAGCAGCCCTACCGGGACAGGCATTGGAAACACCATATATTTT. The rearrangement links TRBV3-1 (or the pseudogene TRBV3-2) to TRBJ1-3; 8 bases align to TRBD1. The CDR3 extends over 16 amino acids. CDR1 and CDR2 from the germline V gene are LGHDT and YNNKEL (reference sequence). Germline trimming cut 4 bases from V and 3 bases from J; bases unmatched to any gene: 8.

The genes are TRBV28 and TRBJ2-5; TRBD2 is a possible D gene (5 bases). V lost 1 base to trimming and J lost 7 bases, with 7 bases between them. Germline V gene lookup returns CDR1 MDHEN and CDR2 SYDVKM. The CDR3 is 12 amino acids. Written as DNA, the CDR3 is TGTGCCAGCAGTTTATCCGCGGGGACCCAGTACTTC. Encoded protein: CASSLSAGTQYF.

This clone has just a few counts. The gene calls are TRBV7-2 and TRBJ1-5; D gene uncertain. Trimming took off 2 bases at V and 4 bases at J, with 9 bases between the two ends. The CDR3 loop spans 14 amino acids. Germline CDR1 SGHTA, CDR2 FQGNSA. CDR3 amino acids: CASSLQVVNQPQHF. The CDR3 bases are TGTGCCAGCAGCTTACAGGTCGTTAATCAGCCCCAGCATTTT.

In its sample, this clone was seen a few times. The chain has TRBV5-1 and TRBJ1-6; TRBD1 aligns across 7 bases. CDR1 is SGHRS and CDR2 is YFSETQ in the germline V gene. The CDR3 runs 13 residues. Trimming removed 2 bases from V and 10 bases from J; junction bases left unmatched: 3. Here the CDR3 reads CASSFTGESPLHF. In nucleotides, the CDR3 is TGCGCCAGCAGCTTTACAGGGGAATCACCCCTCCACTTT. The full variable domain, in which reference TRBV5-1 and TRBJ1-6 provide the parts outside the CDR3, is KAGVTQTPRYLIKTRGQQVTLSCSPISGHRSVSWYQQTPGQGLQFLFEYFSETQRNKGNFPGRFSGRQFSNSRSEMNVSTLELGDSALYLCASSFTGESPLHFGNGTRLTVT.

CDR3 DNA: TGTGCCAGCAGTGAAGCCCTAGCGGGAGTTACAGATACGCAGTATTTT. Amino acids: CASSEALAGVTDTQYF. The chain carries TRBV2 and TRBJ2-3, with 10 positions matching TRBD2. With V trimmed by 0 bases and J by 3 bases, 3 bases remained unmatched. This CDR3 contains 16 residues. Germline loops: CDR1 SNHLY, CDR2 FYNNEI.

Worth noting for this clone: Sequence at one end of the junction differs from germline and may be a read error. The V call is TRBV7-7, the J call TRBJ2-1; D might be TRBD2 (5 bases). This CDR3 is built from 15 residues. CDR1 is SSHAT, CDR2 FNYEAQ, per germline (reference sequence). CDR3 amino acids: CASSLTAGGWNEQFF. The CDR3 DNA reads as TGTGCTAGCAGCTTGACTGCGGGTGGTTGGAATGAGCAGTTCTTC.

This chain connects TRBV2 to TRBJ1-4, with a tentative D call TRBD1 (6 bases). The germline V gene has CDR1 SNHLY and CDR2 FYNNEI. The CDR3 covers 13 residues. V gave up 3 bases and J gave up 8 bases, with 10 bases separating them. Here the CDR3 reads CASSDRGNEKLFF. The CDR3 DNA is TGTGCCAGCAGTGACAGGGGCAACGAAAAACTGTTTTTT.

CDR3 DNA sequence: TGTGCCAGCAGAGGACAGGGGAGGGAGACCCAGTACTTC. It codes for CASRGQGRETQYF. The chain is built from TRBV6-5 and TRBJ2-5, with 9 positions matching TRBD1. Germline CDR1 and CDR2: MNHEY and SVGAGI. Trimming took 6 bases from V and 5 from J; bases not matched to a gene: 4. This CDR3 comprises 13 residues.

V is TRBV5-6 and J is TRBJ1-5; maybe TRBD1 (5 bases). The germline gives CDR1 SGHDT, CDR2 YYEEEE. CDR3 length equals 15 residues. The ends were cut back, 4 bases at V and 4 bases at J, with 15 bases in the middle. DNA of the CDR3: TGTGCCAGCAGCCTCCGGGCAGGGCCGAATCAGCCCCAGCATTTT. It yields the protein CASSLRAGPNQPQHF.

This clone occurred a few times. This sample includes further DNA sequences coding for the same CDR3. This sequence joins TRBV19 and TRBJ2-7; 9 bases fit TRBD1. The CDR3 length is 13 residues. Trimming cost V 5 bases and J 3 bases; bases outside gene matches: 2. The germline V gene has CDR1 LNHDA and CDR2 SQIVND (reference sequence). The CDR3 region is CASSPTGGYEQYF. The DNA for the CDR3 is TGTGCCAGTAGTCCGACAGGGGGCTACGAGCAGTACTTC.

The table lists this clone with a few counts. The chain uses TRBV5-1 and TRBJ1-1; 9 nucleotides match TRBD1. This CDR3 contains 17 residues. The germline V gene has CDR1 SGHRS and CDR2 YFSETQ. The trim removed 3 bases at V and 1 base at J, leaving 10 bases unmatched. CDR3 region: CASSWRTGATTNTEAFF. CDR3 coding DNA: TGCGCCAGCAGCTGGCGGACAGGGGCCACAACGAACACTGAAGCTTTCTTT.

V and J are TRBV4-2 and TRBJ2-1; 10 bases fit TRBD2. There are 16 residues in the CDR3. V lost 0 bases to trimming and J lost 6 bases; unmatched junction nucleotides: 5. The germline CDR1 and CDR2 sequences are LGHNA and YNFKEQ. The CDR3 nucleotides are TGTGCCAGCAGCCAAGACCTAGCGGGAGCCCTCAATGAGCAGTTCTTC. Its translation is CASSQDLAGALNEQFF.

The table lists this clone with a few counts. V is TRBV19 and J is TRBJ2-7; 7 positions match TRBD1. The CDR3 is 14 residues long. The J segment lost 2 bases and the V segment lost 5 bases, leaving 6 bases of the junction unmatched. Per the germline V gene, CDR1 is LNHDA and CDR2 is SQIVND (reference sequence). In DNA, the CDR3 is TGTGCCAGTAGTCCTCGACAGGGAACCTACGAGCAGTACTTC. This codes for CASSPRQGTYEQYF.

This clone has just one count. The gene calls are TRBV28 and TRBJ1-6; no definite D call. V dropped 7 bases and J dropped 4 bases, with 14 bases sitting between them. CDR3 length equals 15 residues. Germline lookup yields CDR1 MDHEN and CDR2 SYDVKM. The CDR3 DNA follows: TGTGCCAGCAAGAGAACCCAACGATATAATTCACCCCTCCACTTT. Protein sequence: CASKRTQRYNSPLHF.

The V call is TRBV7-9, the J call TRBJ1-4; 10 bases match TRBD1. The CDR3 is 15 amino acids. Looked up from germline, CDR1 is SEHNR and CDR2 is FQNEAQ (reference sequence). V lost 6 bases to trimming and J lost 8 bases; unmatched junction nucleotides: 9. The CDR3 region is CASSARQGAGEKLFF. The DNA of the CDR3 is TGTGCCAGCAGTGCTCGACAGGGGGCGGGAGAAAAACTGTTTTTT.

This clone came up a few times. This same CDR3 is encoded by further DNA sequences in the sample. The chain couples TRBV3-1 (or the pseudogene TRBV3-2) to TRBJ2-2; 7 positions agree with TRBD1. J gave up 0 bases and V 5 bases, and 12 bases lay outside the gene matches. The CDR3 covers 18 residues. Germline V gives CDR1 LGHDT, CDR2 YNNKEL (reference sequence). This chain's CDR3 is CASSYTTGDASNTGELFF. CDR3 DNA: TGTGCCAGCAGCTATACTACAGGGGACGCCTCGAACACCGGGGAGCTGTTTTTT.

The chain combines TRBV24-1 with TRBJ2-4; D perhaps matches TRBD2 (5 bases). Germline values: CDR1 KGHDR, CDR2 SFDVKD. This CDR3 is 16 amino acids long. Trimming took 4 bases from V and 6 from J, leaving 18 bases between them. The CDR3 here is CATSDPSEGLGNIQYF. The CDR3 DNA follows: TGTGCCACCAGTGACCCCAGTGAGGGTTTGGGAAACATTCAGTACTTC.

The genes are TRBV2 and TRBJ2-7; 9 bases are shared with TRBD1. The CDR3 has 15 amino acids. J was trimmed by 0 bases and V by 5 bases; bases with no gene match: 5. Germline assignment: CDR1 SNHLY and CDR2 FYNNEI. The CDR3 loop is CASSTWDRDSYEQYF. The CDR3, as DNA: TGTGCCAGCAGTACCTGGGACAGGGACTCCTACGAGCAGTACTTC.

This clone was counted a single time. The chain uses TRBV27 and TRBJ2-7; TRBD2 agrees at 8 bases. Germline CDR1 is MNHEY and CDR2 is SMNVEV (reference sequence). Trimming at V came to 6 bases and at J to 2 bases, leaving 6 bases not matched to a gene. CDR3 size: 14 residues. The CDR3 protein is CASRESGSPYEQYF. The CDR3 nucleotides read TGTGCCAGCAGGGAAAGCGGGAGCCCCTACGAGCAGTACTTC.

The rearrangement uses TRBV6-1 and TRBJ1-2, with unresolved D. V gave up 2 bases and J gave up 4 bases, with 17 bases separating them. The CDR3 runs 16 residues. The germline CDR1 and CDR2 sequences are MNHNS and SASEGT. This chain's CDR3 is CASSESNAGTIYGYTF. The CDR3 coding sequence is TGTGCCAGCAGTGAAAGTAACGCGGGCACAATCTATGGCTACACCTTC.

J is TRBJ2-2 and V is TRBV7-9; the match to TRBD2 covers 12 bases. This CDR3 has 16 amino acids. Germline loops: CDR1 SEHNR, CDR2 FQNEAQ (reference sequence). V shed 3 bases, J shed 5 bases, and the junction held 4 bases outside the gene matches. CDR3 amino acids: CASSFPGLAGTGELFF. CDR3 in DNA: TGTGCCAGCAGCTTTCCGGGACTAGCGGGTACCGGGGAGCTGTTTTTT.

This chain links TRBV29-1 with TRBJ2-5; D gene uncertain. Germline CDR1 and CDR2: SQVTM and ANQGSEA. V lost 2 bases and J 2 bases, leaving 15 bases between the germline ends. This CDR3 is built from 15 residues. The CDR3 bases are TGCAGCGTTGAAATCCCGAGCGTACCTCAAGAGACCCAGTACTTC. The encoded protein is CSVEIPSVPQETQYF.